This T cell receptor (beta chain) was identified during a study of cytomegalovirus exposure and HLA in healthy donors listed by TCRdb under 2017. For the wider study: An earlier analysis of approximately 550 of the donors reported about 290 Gb of sequence data and 117 million unique TCR beta sequences from around 200 million T cells. About 330 gigabases of sequencing data and around 88 million unique TCR sequences made up an early release that covered fewer than 650 HLA-typed donors. Of the 398 genotyped donors, 65% to 90% were placed in the genetic ancestry cluster associated with self-reported Caucasian donors. The study aimed to test whether signatures of past pathogen exposure could be identified by cataloging public T cell receptors. Using immunosequencing, the study profiled T cell repertoires from fewer than 850 subjects and related those repertoires to cytomegalovirus serostatus. Besides the first cohort of roughly 700 subjects, a separate validation cohort made up of 95 to 150 different subjects was used. The study combined high-throughput TCR immunosequencing, statistical association of individual TCRs with disease status, and machine learning to predict cytomegalovirus infection status. A later analysis re-analyzed previously published TCR beta repertoires from 600 to 850 donors and added high-resolution HLA genotyping to study TCR occurrence patterns. In the later analysis, no new phenotypic data were used to find candidate immune exposures; instead, reliance was placed on TCR beta sequences and their occurrence across donors. In an earlier analysis of about 590 of the donors, high-throughput TCR beta sequencing was used to judge whether each TCR beta V gene segment behaved as functional or pseudogenic. Donor age, sex, ethnicity and CMV serostatus were collected together with the repertoire data. In a later genetic analysis, genome-wide SNP genotypes for about 60% of the 666 donors were used, and that subset was treated as a discovery cohort. All discovery cohort repertoires had been generated using a single sequencing platform. HLA typing included class I and class II loci at four-digit resolution. The number of donors typed differed by locus, with about 620-630 for A, B, C, DRB1 and DQB1, 522 for DQA1, about 610 for DPA1, and approximately 470 for DPB1. Because of strong linkage in the cohort, five DR-DQ haplotypes were treated as single units for association and clustering. Among roughly 400 genotyped donors of the cohort, an average of approximately 240,000 unique TCR beta nucleotide sequences was sequenced per donor, of which roughly 18% were non-productive.

The receptor library was made with the immunoSEQ multiplex PCR assay. For the multiplex PCR, a mixture combining 60 forward primers for TCR Vbeta segments and 13 reverse primers for TCR Jbeta segments was used. The CDR3 region of rearranged TCR beta genes was amplified from genomic DNA by a multiplex PCR assay. Amplified TCR beta libraries were sequenced as 87-base-pair reads on the Illumina HiSeq System. For the original study's pipeline: A later analysis counted about 80 million unique TCR beta chains across the 550 to 750 repertoires, and some 11 million of these chains were shared by at least two donors. A nearest-neighbor algorithm error-corrected the raw reads and collapsed the reads into unique sequences, merging closely related sequences to remove PCR and sequencing errors. CDR3 sequences were aligned to IMGT reference sequences to assign V, D and J gene segments. Each retained sequence needed at least a six-nucleotide match to both a V gene segment and a J gene segment. Rearrangements were classified as productive when the CDR3 lacked stop codons and remained in frame with V and J, and all other rearrangements were classified as non-productive. CDR3 was defined according to IMGT convention as the region running from the second conserved V-encoded cysteine to the conserved J-encoded phenylalanine. In an earlier analysis of 500 to 650 of the donors, sequences lacking an unambiguous match to a single V gene segment were excluded. In an earlier analysis of some 590 of the donors, a V segment was called functional when productive rearrangements were above 56.7%, and segregating when the standard deviation between donors exceeded 5%. A statistical classification framework was built to diagnose cytomegalovirus status from the catalog of TCR beta chain sequences. In a later analysis, TCR nucleotide sequences were compared against IMGT/GENE-DB human TR gene sequences so that V and J genes could be assigned. The TCRdist pipeline was used in a later analysis to assign CDR3 sequences and most-parsimonious VDJ recombination scenarios. In a later analysis, each TCR beta chain was defined by its CDR3 amino acid sequence together with its V-gene family, and reads without a unique V-gene family were excluded. As a way to deal with suspected cross-contamination and a sequencing artifact, a later analysis dropped hundreds of nucleotide sequences that were highly shared and had low generation probability. In a later analysis, a clonal expansion index for each public chain was calculated from normalized within-repertoire ranks of inferred template counts. In a later analysis, generation probabilities were computed using a VDJ recombination model fitted to out-of-frame rearrangements, and the results were checked against IGoR. Hypergeometric tests were used in a later analysis to score TCR-TCR, TCR-HLA and TCR-CMV co-occurrence, with a repertoire-size bias correction applied to the TCR pairs. A later analysis estimated false discovery rates by permuting HLA or CMV assignments 20 times. A later analysis grouped co-occurring TCRs with DBSCAN, adding TCRdist sequence similarity when clustering within HLA-allele-positive subsets. Repertoires with fewer than 30,000 or more than 120,000 public chains were left out of co-occurrence clustering, as were four to six repertoires with anomalous nucleotide sharing. Sourced from immuneACCESS, this table was stored by TCRdb with only in-frame sequences that have V and J called. A share of the clones is absent; for the studies checked, an unresolved V gene accounts for under half, and the remainder has no known explanation. For V, J and clone size, that table is used; D and trimming come from the DNA. Here the sample has around 130,000 clones; over 75% occur a single time. The ten biggest clones cover roughly 1.2% of the sample.

From its cysteine to its phenylalanine, the CDR3 spans 12 amino acids. Just the 36-base CDR3 DNA is kept, in frame starting at base 1. V was cut back by 5 bases and J by 11 bases, leaving a gap of 15 bases between them. As encoded in the germline V gene (reference sequence), CDR1 is SEHNR while CDR2 is FQNEAQ. The cohort comprised approximately 700 healthy bone marrow donors. At the time of sampling, every cohort member was nominally healthy, though immune exposures that went unrecorded were likely present. The donor tested CMV seronegative and was one of the 352 seronegative cohort members. A peripheral blood sample was provided by each donor, and peripheral blood mononuclear cells were used for TCR beta sequencing. The Qiagen DNeasy Blood Extraction Kit was used to extract genomic DNA from the blood cell samples. Study-wide findings and limitations: Some IMGT-functional V segments, including TRBV6-2 and TRBV6-3, could not be told apart with the 87-base-pair reads, so those segments were excluded. A later analysis reported that several top co-occurrence clusters appeared linked to parvovirus B19, influenza, CMV and Epstein-Barr virus. Because HLA typing was unavailable for some donors at each locus, only the typed subset was used in association tests. When HLA alleles, especially DR and DQ, strongly co-occurred, TCR associations were difficult to assign to individual alleles. The only immune exposure information available for the cohort was CMV serostatus. The earlier analysis of 587 of the donors excluded about 16 rarely observed V segments, including chromosome 9 orphons, because counts were too low. The study listed 164 TCR beta chains as associated with cytomegalovirus. The authors suggested that the approach could potentially be extended to other disease states and immunological phenotypes. A cluster of highly shared sequence variants was judged likely to represent a technical artifact of the sequencing pipeline. The classifier was reported to diagnose cytomegalovirus status with high specificity and sensitivity in both the original cohort and the validation cohort. In a later genetic analysis, fewer N-insertions in productive TCRs were reported among donors in an Asian-associated ancestry cluster than the roughly 700-donor mean. In a later analysis, the rate of TCR association differed among HLA loci, with DRB1 alleles having the most associated TCRs and HLA-C alleles having the fewest. Specific HLA alleles were associated with more than 15,000 TCR beta sequences at a false discovery rate of 0.05 in a later analysis. In vitro tests confirmed that a few of the cytomegalovirus-associated TCR beta chains recognize cytomegalovirus antigens. The cohort was sequenced for TCR beta chains only, and without alpha or paired-chain data the features that could be detected were limited. V-gene and J-gene trimming of TCR beta chains was associated with a missense DCLRE1C variant in a later genetic analysis, and the association was replicated in an independent cohort. Sequencing depth was assumed to be roughly uniform across donors in the presence/absence analyses, though that assumption may not hold. In a later analysis, most CMV-associated TCR beta chains were found to appear HLA-restricted, with HLA associations seemingly driven largely by CMV exposure. A further reported finding was that TCR beta sequences accurately predicted the HLA-A and HLA-B alleles for most subjects in the first cohort. In an earlier analysis of approximately 590 of the donors, most TCR beta V segments appeared in productive rearrangements about 87% or about 30% of the time, broadly matching IMGT annotations. Compared with equally common non-associated chains, HLA-associated TCR beta chains in a later analysis were more clonally expanded and had lower generation probabilities. Correlated functional status among segregating V segments might reflect linkage disequilibrium, but an unknown experimental factor could not be ruled out. Most TCR sequences were seen in very few donors, while some public TCRs were found in many individuals.

In this sample, this clone turned up once. It has no known antigen specificity. The record has no base qualities; no much larger clone is one base away. Sequences were obtained from PBMCs. The TCR originated in a man aged 45-65 years in good health and CMV-seronegative. The rearranged chain carries TRBV7-9 and TRBJ1-1; TRBD1 could be the D gene, as 6 bases match. The CDR3 has the sequence CASSEGAGEAFF. The sequence in DNA is TGTGCCAGCAGCGAAGGGGCAGGGGAGGCTTTCTTT.